The sequence of this T cell receptor (beta chain) was determined in a study of Graves' ophthalmopathy and Graves' hyperthyroidism. On the study more broadly: Hyperthyroidism was classified as stable if no ophthalmopathy occurred within 18 months of follow-up.

General study results and limits: Blood shared most expanded thyroid clonotypes above 0.001 frequency. The model predicted progression of ophthalmopathy with a sensitivity of 70% to 71%, and its specificity was around 72%. Discriminating ophthalmopathy from stable hyperthyroidism, a 13-signature model attained a sensitivity of 85% to 90% and a specificity of 80% to 82%.

RNA transcripts yielded amplified TCR beta CDR3 regions. RT-PCR in the first round used HTBI primers; a second-round multiplex PCR followed. MiXCR was run by TCRdb on the multiplex PCR reads, yielding one entry per CDR3 protein. The sample contains around 1.1 million distinct CDR3 sequences, about 35% of which appear only once. Notes on this clonotype: Its antigen remains unidentified. Being one base from a much bigger clone, this may be a read error.

The clonotype originates from an adult man with Graves' hyperthyroidism. Material for sequencing was peripheral blood or thyroid tissue (not recorded which).

The CDR3 loop is CASSGPGGTIGELFF. CDR3 in DNA: TGTGCCAGCAGCGGACCCGGGGGGACCATCGGGGAGCTGTTTTTT. The chain couples TRBV9 to TRBJ2-2; 7 positions match TRBD2. CDR3 length: 15 residues. J gave up 7 bases and V 3 bases, and 9 bases lay outside the gene matches. The germline V gene has CDR1 SGDLS and CDR2 YYNGEE. The variable domain in full, completed from reference TRBV9 and TRBJ2-2, reads DSGVTQTPKHLITATGQRVTLRCSPRSGDLSVYWYQQSLDQGLQFLIQYYNGEERAKGNILERFSAQQFPDLHSELNLSSLELGDSALYFCASSGPGGTIGELFFGEGSRLTVL.